This T cell receptor beta chain was sequenced during a study of OX40 agonist ivuxolimab in advanced cancers. Study background: Patients in the trial were receiving intravenous ivuxolimab every 2 weeks, at doses of 0.01 to 10 mg/kg. Patients treated during dose escalation were battling hepatocellular carcinoma, melanoma, renal cell or head and neck cancer.

Patients were ruled out by autoimmune disease history or systemic immunosuppression. The CDR3 covers 15 residues. The V end lost 4 bases, the J end lost 5 bases, and 14 bases lay between the germline ends. Germline V gene data show CDR1 as SNHLY and CDR2 as FYNNEI. Clones were sequenced by immunoSEQ multiplex PCR, and TCRdb holds only the in-frame ones, with some missing. The data show tens of thousands of clones, 88% seen once. The V call is TRBV2, the J call TRBJ2-2, with D uncertain. The TCR comes from an adult with an advanced solid tumor such as melanoma, head and neck, liver or kidney cancer. The sample was CD4+ or CD8+ T cells sorted from blood, taken in a trial of the OX40 agonist ivuxolimab. Here the CDR3 reads CASSGVGSLTGELFF. As DNA, the CDR3 is TGTGCCAGCAGTGGGGTCGGTTCCTTAACCGGGGAGCTGTTTTTT. The whole variable domain, filled in from reference TRBV2 and TRBJ2-2, reads EPEVTQTPSHQVTQMGQEVILRCVPISNHLYFYWYRQILGQKVEFLVSFYNNEISEKSEIFDDQFSVERPDGSNFTLKIRSTKLEDSAMYFCASSGVGSLTGELFFGEGSRLTVL.